The clone carrying this T cell receptor beta chain was detected many times. This sample stems from a study of T cells of healthy individuals. CDR3 length equals 13 residues. Germline assignment: CDR1 SGHTA and CDR2 FQGNSA. V was pared by 5 bases and J by 8 bases, with 1 base of the junction left unmatched. TCRdb reprocessed the 5' RACE reads with MiXCR, giving one entry per CDR3 protein. The top ten hold 6.2% of the sample, which has around 98,000 distinct CDR3 sequences, about 16% seen once. The clonotype originates from a human donor in good health. The genes are TRBV7-2 and TRBJ2-2; 11 bases align to TRBD2. CDR3 in amino acids: CASSRLAGGELFF. DNA for the CDR3: TGTGCCAGCAGCCGACTAGCGGGGGGGGAGCTGTTTTTT.